This T cell receptor beta chain was recorded in a study of blood T cell repertoires in COVID-19. Germline CDR1 is MNHEY and CDR2 is SVGAGI. Trimming removed 0 bases from V and 0 bases from J, with 12 bases in between. This CDR3 region has 16 residues. Measured with immunoSEQ multiplex PCR; TCRdb has only the in-frame clones, and not every one. The table shows about 290,000 clones, with roughly 90% occurring only once. The receptor was derived from a woman aged 40 to 55 who had recovered from COVID-19. The rearrangement joins TRBV6-5 to TRBJ2-7; the D gene is possibly TRBD1 (6 bases). Material for sequencing was PBMCs or T cells enriched from blood (not recorded which). In DNA, the CDR3 is TGTGCCAGCAGTTACTCGTACAGGGTCCTCTCCTACGAGCAGTACTTC. Protein product: CASSYSYRVLSYEQYF.